The clone carrying this T cell receptor beta chain has a single count. Its antigen is unidentified. Sample treatment: roughly 10-day PBMC culture with coronavirus spike peptide pools or control peptides (ViraFEST assay). Sequenced with the Oncomine TCR Beta short-read assay was DNA taken from cultured CD4+ T cells. In TCRdb, the PCR reads were re-called with MiXCR into one record per CDR3 protein. The sample lists some 10,000 distinct CDR3 sequences; around three fifths were seen once. The sample originates from a study of vaccination and CD4 T cells after COVID-19. The sequence was obtained from a human donor who had recovered from COVID-19. Sequencing used CD4+ T cells from blood, cultured in vitro.

The CDR3 loop reads CASTYGRVMNTEAFF. The DNA for the CDR3 is TGTGCCAGCACCTACGGGAGGGTAATGAACACTGAAGCTTTCTTT. The rearrangement links TRBV2 to TRBJ1-1, with D hard to call. Between the trimmed V and J ends, which lost 7 bases and 0 bases, there was a span of 15 bases. CDR1 SNHLY and CDR2 FYNNEI come from the germline V gene. This CDR3 contains 15 residues.